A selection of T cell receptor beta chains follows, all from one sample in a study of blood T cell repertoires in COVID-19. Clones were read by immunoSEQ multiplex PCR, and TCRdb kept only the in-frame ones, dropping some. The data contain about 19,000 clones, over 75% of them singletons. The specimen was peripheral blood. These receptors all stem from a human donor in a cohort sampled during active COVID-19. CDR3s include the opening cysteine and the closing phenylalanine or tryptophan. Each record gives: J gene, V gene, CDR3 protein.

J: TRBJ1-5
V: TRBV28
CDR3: CASSLGQEQPQHF

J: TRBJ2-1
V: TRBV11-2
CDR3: CASEGGGTADNEQFF

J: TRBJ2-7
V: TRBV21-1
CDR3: CASSLRLAGGPTLSYEQYF

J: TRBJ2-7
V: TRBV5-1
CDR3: CASSLVGGLYDYEQYF

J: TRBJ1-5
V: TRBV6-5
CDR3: CASSYSIDSQPQHF

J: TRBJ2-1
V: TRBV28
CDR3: CASSLWSGDAYNEQFF

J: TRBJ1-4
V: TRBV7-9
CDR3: CASSLKTSTNEKLFF

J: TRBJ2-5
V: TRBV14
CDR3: CASSLYRAGTGQETQYF

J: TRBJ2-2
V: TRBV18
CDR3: CASSPAPRTGELFF

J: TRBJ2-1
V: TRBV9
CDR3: CASSVSLDGVWNEQFF

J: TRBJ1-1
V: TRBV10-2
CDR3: CASSETGMNTEAFF